This T cell receptor (beta chain) was recorded in a study of regulatory T cells in long-lasting Graves disease. Study conclusions and caveats: Newly diagnosed patients had higher TCR diversity than persistent Graves' patients did. Persistent disease samples used TRBV28, TRBJ1-2 and TRBJ2-5 preferentially.

The sample's time point: newly diagnosed GD, antithyroid drugs for less than 3 months. The TCR library was made from RNA extracted from PBMCs. The collection involved drawing roughly 9.1 milliliters of peripheral blood into EDTA tubes. Germline-derived CDR1 and CDR2 are KGHDR and SFDVKD. This CDR3 has 15 amino acids. With 5 bases clipped from V and 1 base from J, the junction kept 6 bases outside the gene matches. About this clonotype: The antigen is unknown.

To make TCR beta libraries, researchers used iRepertoire HTBI primers and Arm-PCR of CDR3 regions. TCRdb redid the calling of the multiplex PCR reads with MiXCR, one entry per CDR3 protein. The sample records more than 450,000 distinct CDR3 sequences, 12% being singletons. These data are also associated with another study on T cells in Graves' hyperthyroidism and ophthalmopathy.

The rearrangement uses TRBV24-1 and TRBJ2-5, with 7 bases that match TRBD2. The source material was peripheral blood mononuclear cells (PBMCs), sampled at new diagnosis, from a patient treated with antithyroid drugs. This sequence was found in a woman under 40 with Graves disease. DNA of the CDR3: TGTGCCACCAGTGGGTCAGCGGGGTTCCAAGAGACCCAGTACTTC. Its translation: CATSGSAGFQETQYF.